This record concerns one TCR beta chain sequence. Method: immunoSEQ multiplex PCR; TCRdb's copy keeps in-frame clones and lacks some. Found here are under 40,000 clones, roughly 80% of them singletons; the top ten hold under 15%. The source of the sample is a study of OX40 agonist ivuxolimab in advanced cancers. Sampled blood was obtained at baseline, cycle 4 day 1, and cycle 7 day 1. The material was CD4+ or CD8+ T cells sorted from blood, obtained in a trial of the OX40 agonist ivuxolimab. This clonotype was obtained from an adult with an advanced solid tumor such as melanoma, head and neck, liver or kidney cancer.

CDR3 DNA: TGTGCCAGCAGCCACGGACAGGGGTCTGCTGGGGCCAACGTCCTGACTTTC. The encoded protein is CASSHGQGSAGANVLTF. The chain has TRBV7-9 and TRBJ2-6; 9 bases map to TRBD1. The V and J ends lost 5 bases and 2 bases, in that order; junction bases with no gene match: 7. In germline, CDR1 is SEHNR, CDR2 FQNEAQ (reference sequence). This CDR3 has 17 residues.